This TCR beta chain was found in a study of control samples from healthy donors and cancer patients. V shed 4 bases and J 2 bases; nucleotides not matched to a gene: 6. Germline assignment: CDR1 KGHSH and CDR2 LQKENI. The CDR3 spans 15 residues. Only in-frame clones appear in the TCRdb table, and some are missing; sequencing was by immunoSEQ multiplex PCR. The table shows 50,000 to 70,000 clones, with nearly 90% occurring only once. This TCR came from a middle-aged man in good health. The genes are TRBV18 and TRBJ2-7, with 9 bases aligning to TRBD1. Sequencing was carried out using blood. The CDR3 loop is CASSLSGDRAYEQYF. The CDR3 DNA follows: TGTGCCAGCTCACTCTCGGGGGACAGGGCCTACGAGCAGTACTTC.